This T cell receptor beta chain was documented in a study of PD-1 blockade in classical Hodgkin lymphoma. Regarding the study as a whole: Baseline diversity in complete responders resembled that of newly diagnosed patients. Researchers reported that CD4+ TCR diversity, though not CD8+, rose significantly by C4D1. It was reported that newly diagnosed patients had less baseline TCR diversity than healthy donors.

Every patient relapsed after autologous stem cell transplantation, and brentuximab vedotin exposure varied. Data came from immunoSEQ multiplex PCR; TCRdb stores just in-frame clones and leaves some out. The table has around 10,000 clones, 80% seen once. As to this clone: What it binds is not known.

The source of this sequence is a human donor with classical Hodgkin lymphoma. Sequences were derived from peripheral blood mononuclear cells (PBMCs), sampled before the second cycle of nivolumab.

The CDR3: CASSDMAGSYEQYF. CDR3 in DNA: TGTGCCAGCAGTGACATGGCAGGCTCCTACGAGCAGTACTTC. The chain uses TRBV2 and TRBJ2-7; no firm D call. This CDR3 is built from 14 residues. Germline V gene lookup returns CDR1 SNHLY and CDR2 FYNNEI. V was shortened by 3 bases and J by 0 bases, with 9 bases between the two germline ends.